This T cell receptor (beta chain) appears in the sequencing data of a study of shared clonotypes between healthy human individuals. For this clone: The antigen is undetermined.

TCRdb keeps only in-frame clones here, not all; method: immunoSEQ multiplex PCR. This table has hundreds of thousands of clones, 55% to 85% appearing once. Study-wide results and caveats: On the whole, naive subsets had larger estimated richness than memory subsets had.

The source of this sequence is a woman aged 30 to 39 in good health. The sequenced material came from memory CD4+ T cells sorted from blood. Subset meaning: CD45RA-negative fraction.

The CDR3 protein is CASSAGQGDGYTF. The DNA of the CDR3 is TGTGCCAGCAGCGCCGGACAGGGCGATGGCTACACCTTC. The chain uses TRBV5-6 and TRBJ1-2, with 8 bases fitting TRBD1. With V trimmed by 4 bases and J by 6 bases, 5 bases remained unmatched. Per the germline V gene, CDR1 is SGHDT and CDR2 is YYEEEE. This CDR3 is 13 amino acids long.